This TCR beta chain was sequenced during a study of T cell repertoires and Cas9 in healthy adults. The overall study: SpCas9-reactive CD4 and CD8 T cells were characterized for potency, cytotoxicity and lineage. Whole-study findings and limits: Reportedly, SpCas9-reactive effector T cell proliferation and function were mitigated by SpCas9-reactive Tregs in vitro.

Method: immunoSEQ multiplex PCR; TCRdb's copy keeps in-frame clones and lacks some. The sample includes 13,000 to 15,000 clones, roughly nine tenths of them seen just once. As concerns this clone: Antigen unknown.

Between the trimmed V and J ends, which lost 0 bases and 2 bases, there was a span of 14 bases. The CDR3 loop spans 16 amino acids. Germline lookup yields CDR1 MNHEY and CDR2 SVGAGI. V gene TRBV6-5 combines with J gene TRBJ2-7; D unresolved. The source of this sequence is a human donor in good health. Sample: Tregs (CD4+, CD25+, CD127-, CD137-, CD154-) from PBMCs; culture status not recorded. The CDR3 reads CASSYSHLAGTYEQYF. CDR3 bases: TGTGCCAGCAGTTACTCTCATCTGGCAGGAACCTACGAGCAGTACTTC.